Listed here are 5 T cell receptor beta chains from one sample, sequenced in a study of T cell changes during pregnancy in multiple sclerosis. The data were produced by immunoSEQ multiplex PCR, yet TCRdb's version contains in-frame clones alone and is incomplete. The table has about 73,000 clones, around 90% seen once. The material sequenced was peripheral blood, taken in the second trimester of pregnancy. Source of these receptors: a female donor in good health, enrolled as a control in a pregnancy study.

V is TRBV7-3 and J is TRBJ2-1, with 8 bases identical to TRBD2. The CDR3 covers 15 residues. Trimming took 4 bases from V and 10 from J; bases not matched to a gene: 12. Per germline, CDR1 SGHTA and CDR2 FQGTGA. CDR3 amino acids: CASSSTGGPGREQFF. The CDR3 DNA sequence: TGTGCCAGCAGCTCGACGGGGGGGCCAGGGAGGGAGCAGTTCTTC. Full variable domain (outside the CDR3, taken from reference TRBV7-3 and TRBJ2-1): GAGVSQTPSNKVTEKGKYVELRCDPISGHTALYWYRQSLGQGPEFLIYFQGTGAADDSGLPNDRFFAVRPEGSVSTLKIQRTERGDSAVYLCASSSTGGPGREQFFGPGTRLTVL.

This chain connects TRBV7-2 to TRBJ2-7, with D perhaps matching TRBD1 (5 bases). CDR3 length: 15 residues. V lost 2 bases to trimming and J lost 1 base, with 12 bases between them. Germline assignment: CDR1 SGHTA and CDR2 FQGNSA. For the CDR3, the DNA is TGTGCCAGCAGCTTATTGGCAGGGATGTCCTACGAGCAGTACTTC. Its protein is CASSLLAGMSYEQYF.

The rearrangement links TRBV4-3 to TRBJ2-2; TRBD2 matches 9 bases. Germline CDR1 is LGHNA and CDR2 is YSLEER. After removal of 2 bases from V and 7 bases from J, the junction contained 11 bases not matched to a gene. There are 17 residues in the CDR3. CDR3 in amino acids: CASSQSGGGGPNGELFF. CDR3 in DNA: TGCGCCAGCAGCCAATCCGGCGGGGGGGGGCCGAACGGGGAGCTGTTTTTT.

The chain has TRBV4-3 and TRBJ1-5; possible D gene TRBD1, 5 bases. V lost 0 bases to trimming and J lost 0 bases, with 6 bases between them. From germline, CDR1 is LGHNA and CDR2 YSLEER. This CDR3 region has 15 residues. The CDR3 region has the DNA TGCGCCAGCAGCCAAGACAGGGTTAGCAATCAGCCCCAGCATTTT. Protein product: CASSQDRVSNQPQHF.

This rearrangement joins TRBV30 to TRBJ1-3; D possibly corresponds to TRBD1 (6 bases). V was shortened by 1 base and J by 6 bases, with 10 bases between the two germline ends. The CDR3 length is 13 residues. Germline values: CDR1 GTSNPN, CDR2 SVGIG (reference sequence). Written as DNA, the CDR3 is TGTGCCTGGAGTGGGGGACACTTAAACACCATATATTTT. Protein: CAWSGGHLNTIYF.